The 23 T cell receptor beta chains reported below all come from one sample, sequenced in a study of T cells after somatic rescue of genetic block (dated by TCRdb to 2019 to 2021). Libraries came from the immunoSEQ multiplex PCR assay. As stored in TCRdb, this immuneACCESS dataset retains in-frame rearrangements with V and J assigned. A fraction of the clones does not appear; measured against another copy, unresolved V genes explain less than half of the discrepancy, and the remainder lacks a known reason. The sample table holds 85,000 to 100,000 clones, of which around 90% were seen once. About 1.5% of the sample goes to the ten largest clones. What was sequenced was peripheral blood mononuclear cells (PBMCs). All receptors come from a woman in her late teens or twenties.

The chain uses TRBV5-6 and TRBJ1-1; D ambiguous. Germline V gene sequence: CDR1 SGHDT, CDR2 YYEEEE. This CDR3 is built from 15 residues. V shed 4 bases and J shed 3 bases, with 16 bases lying between them. The CDR3 loop reads CASSPTPGRDTEAFF. CDR3 nucleotide sequence: TGTGCCAGCAGCCCCACCCCAGGACGGGACACTGAAGCTTTCTTT.

The V gene is TRBV28, the J gene TRBJ2-7; 7 bases map to TRBD2. Germline V gene lookup returns CDR1 MDHEN and CDR2 SYDVKM. The CDR3 has 14 residues. Trimming removed 9 bases from V and 3 bases from J; junction bases left unmatched: 11. CDR3: CASCQTSPLYEQYF. CDR3 coding DNA: TGTGCCAGTTGTCAGACTAGCCCTCTCTACGAGCAGTACTTC.

This clone was picked up a small number of times. V and J are TRBV5-1 and TRBJ2-7, with D possibly being TRBD1 or TRBD2 (5 bases each). The CDR3 is 15 residues long. Germline V lookup: CDR1 SGHRS, CDR2 YFSETQ. The V gene lost 2 bases and the J gene lost 5 bases, with 17 bases spanning the gap. The DNA for the CDR3 is TGCGCCAGCAGCTTAGTGGGACCGGTCGTTGACGAGCAGTACTTC. It encodes CASSLVGPVVDEQYF.

This clone was seen more than once but under ten times. This rearrangement joins TRBV6-4 to TRBJ2-2, with D perhaps TRBD1 (6 bases). This CDR3 has 15 residues. The germline gives CDR1 MRHNA, CDR2 SNTAGT. Trimming pared 3 bases from V and 4 bases from J, leaving 12 bases between. CDR3 nucleotides: TGTGCCAGCAGTGAGACAGGAGAGAGCACCGGGGAGCTGTTTTTT. Amino acid sequence: CASSETGESTGELFF.

The chain uses TRBV19 and TRBJ1-6; D possibly corresponds to TRBD1 (6 bases). Germline V gives CDR1 LNHDA, CDR2 SQIVND (reference sequence). The CDR3 totals 12 residues. V was cut by 6 bases and J by 12 bases, with 12 bases left in between. Here the CDR3 reads CASSPRGKPLHF. DNA of the CDR3: TGTGCCAGTAGCCCAAGGGGGAAACCCCTCCACTTT.

CDR3 loop: CASSSGAGNTIYF. The CDR3, as DNA: TGTGCCAGCAGCTCAGGGGCTGGAAACACCATATATTTT. The genes are TRBV7-9 and TRBJ1-3; maybe TRBD1 (6 bases). This CDR3 has 13 residues. Per germline, CDR1 SEHNR and CDR2 FQNEAQ (reference sequence). V shed 4 bases and J shed 2 bases, with 6 bases lying between them. Full variable domain (missing parts from reference TRBV7-9 and TRBJ1-3): DTGVSQNPRHKITKRGQNVTFRCDPISEHNRLYWYRQTLGQGPEFLTYFQNEAQLEKSRLLSDRFSAERPKGSFSTLEIQRTEQGDSAMYLCASSSGAGNTIYFGEGSWLTVV.

The chain has TRBV5-1 and TRBJ2-3, with D unresolved. CDR1 and CDR2 (germline): SGHRS, YFSETQ. The V end was cut by 2 bases, the J end by 6 bases, with 19 bases between. CDR3 length: 16 residues. DNA for the CDR3: TGCGCCAGCAGCTTAGAATATAGCCCTAATGGGGATACGCAGTATTTT. Its protein product is CASSLEYSPNGDTQYF.

The V and J genes are TRBV30 and TRBJ2-7, with 10 bases identical to TRBD1. CDR3 length: 16 amino acids. With V trimmed by 3 bases and J by 2 bases, 10 bases remained unmatched. Germline-derived CDR1 and CDR2 are GTSNPN and SVGIG (reference sequence). The chain's CDR3 is CAWRKDRGLGAYEQYF. For the CDR3, the DNA is TGTGCCTGGAGGAAAGACAGGGGGCTTGGGGCCTACGAGCAGTACTTC.

The rearrangement joins TRBV5-6 to TRBJ2-7, with D unresolved. V lost 1 base to trimming and J lost 0 bases, with 8 bases between them. Looked up from germline, CDR1 is SGHDT and CDR2 is YYEEEE. The CDR3 contains 14 residues. The CDR3 reads CASSLSGRSYEQYF. The DNA for the CDR3 is TGTGCCAGCAGCTTGTCCGGACGCTCCTACGAGCAGTACTTC.

The CDR3 bases are TGTGCCAGCAGCTTGGTGACTGCCCTTACCGGGGAGCTGTTTTTT. This codes for CASSLVTALTGELFF. The V and J genes are TRBV5-5 and TRBJ2-2; D gene unclear. Germline V gene data show CDR1 as SGHKS and CDR2 as YYEKEE (reference sequence). The CDR3 length is 15 residues. V lost 0 bases, J lost 5 bases, and 11 bases lay in between.

The chain joins TRBV19 to TRBJ2-7, with a tentative D call TRBD2 (6 bases). Per germline, CDR1 LNHDA and CDR2 SQIVND (reference sequence). CDR3 length: 14 residues. Trimming shortened V by 3 bases and J by 5 bases, and 14 bases separated the two germline ends. CDR3 coding DNA: TGTGCCAGTAGTATCGGGGACTTGAACCACGAGCAGTACTTC. It yields the protein CASSIGDLNHEQYF.

The DNA for the CDR3 is TGTGCCAGCAGCTTAATGGCCACAGGGAGCGAGCAGTACTTC. Residues: CASSLMATGSEQYF. This rearrangement joins TRBV7-9 to TRBJ2-7; D might be TRBD1 (6 bases). Germline lookup yields CDR1 SEHNR and CDR2 FQNEAQ (reference sequence). V lost 2 bases and J lost 6, with 14 bases in between. The CDR3 covers 14 residues. The full variable domain, completed using reference TRBV7-9 and TRBJ2-7, is DTGVSQNPRHKITKRGQNVTFRCDPISEHNRLYWYRQTLGQGPEFLTYFQNEAQLEKSRLLSDRFSAERPKGSFSTLEIQRTEQGDSAMYLCASSLMATGSEQYFGPGTRLTVT.

CDR3 residues: CASSHAPTGTYGYTF. DNA for the CDR3: TGTGCCAGCAGTCACGCCCCGACAGGGACCTATGGCTACACCTTC. The gene calls are TRBV28 and TRBJ1-2; 7 bases fit TRBD1. The CDR3 extends over 15 amino acids. Germline values: CDR1 MDHEN, CDR2 SYDVKM. V trimming: 5 bases; J trimming: 4 bases; junction bases outside the gene matches: 10.

The gene calls are TRBV7-2 and TRBJ1-4; D perhaps matches TRBD1 (5 bases). This CDR3 contains 16 residues. V shed 3 bases and J shed 0 bases, with 11 bases lying between them. The germline V gene has CDR1 SGHTA and CDR2 FQGNSA. The CDR3 region has the DNA TGTGCCAGCAGCTTGGCGGGGCTTGCAACTAATGAAAAACTGTTTTTT. Its protein product is CASSLAGLATNEKLFF.

This clone came up once. This chain links TRBV7-6 with TRBJ1-5; D remains unclear. Germline V CDR1 and CDR2: SGHVS, FNYEAQ. Trimming shortened V by 10 bases and J by 5 bases, and 15 bases separated the two germline ends. The CDR3 runs to 13 residues. As DNA, the CDR3 is TGTGCCATTTTATCTACTGGCGATCAGCCCCAGCATTTT. Translating gives CAILSTGDQPQHF. Based on the CDR3 plus reference TRBV7-6 and TRBJ1-5, the full variable domain is GAGVSQSPRYKVTKRGQDVALRCDPISGHVSLYWYRQALGQGPEFLTYFNYEAQQDKSGLPNDRFSAERPEGSISTLTIQRTEQRDSAMYRCAILSTGDQPQHFGDGTRLSIL.

The V call is TRBV11-3, the J call TRBJ1-1; D might be TRBD1 (6 bases). V was cut by 1 base and J by 0 bases, with 15 bases left in between. Germline CDR1 and CDR2: SGHNT and YENEEA. The CDR3 consists of 17 residues. The CDR3 region has the DNA TGTGCCAGCAGCTTAGGGCGCAGGGGCGCATTGAACACTGAAGCTTTCTTT. Protein: CASSLGRRGALNTEAFF.

The chain is built from TRBV7-8 and TRBJ2-5; 7 bases are a match to TRBD1. Trimming took 0 bases from V and 6 from J; bases not matched to a gene: 7. Germline V gene data show CDR1 as SGHVS and CDR2 as FQNEAQ. This CDR3 contains 15 residues. CDR3 DNA sequence: TGTGCCAGCAGCTTAGCGGGTTCAGGGGGACAGACCCAGTACTTC. Its translation is CASSLAGSGGQTQYF.

The chain employs TRBV21-1 and TRBJ1-1; TRBD1 was called by the table and not checked on the DNA. TRBV21-1 represents a pseudogene. The CDR3 has 16 residues. CDR3 amino acids: CASSFIDRNMNTEAFF. The CDR3 DNA reads TGTGCCAGCAGCTTCATCGACAGAAACATGAACACTGAAGCTTTCTTT.

The rearrangement uses TRBV27 and TRBJ2-2; 8 bases are shared with TRBD1. The CDR3 covers 14 residues. The ends lost 6 bases at V and 3 bases at J; junction bases unmatched: 3. Germline V gene data show CDR1 as MNHEY and CDR2 as SMNVEV (reference sequence). CDR3 in amino acids: CASSRDRYTGELFF. The CDR3 coding sequence is TGTGCCAGCAGCCGGGACAGGTACACCGGGGAGCTGTTTTTT.

The V and J genes are TRBV7-9 and TRBJ1-4; unclear D gene. The CDR3 is made up of 12 amino acids. Germline assignment: CDR1 SEHNR and CDR2 FQNEAQ (reference sequence). V was shortened by 3 bases and J by 3 bases, with 2 bases between the two germline ends. CDR3 in amino acids: CASSLSNEKLFF. CDR3 bases: TGTGCCAGCAGCTTGTCTAATGAAAAACTGTTTTTT.

The CDR3 bases are TGTGCCAGCAGTGATCGCGGGAGAAATCCCCCGTACTTC. It specifies CASSDRGRNPPYF. The J gene is TRBJ2-7, the V gene TRBV6-1; 7 positions agree with TRBD2. Per the germline V gene, CDR1 is MNHNS and CDR2 is SASEGT. V shed 3 bases, J shed 12 bases, and the junction held 11 bases outside the gene matches. This CDR3 comprises 13 residues.

J is TRBJ2-5 and V is TRBV29-1; TRBD1 might be the D (6 bases). CDR1 and CDR2 from the germline V gene are SQVTM and ANQGSEA. The CDR3 has 15 residues. The V gene lost 0 bases and the J gene lost 1 base, with 12 bases spanning the gap. The CDR3 DNA is TGCAGCGTTGAAGAGCGCGGCAGGGGCCAAGAGACCCAGTACTTC. This encodes CSVEERGRGQETQYF.

The gene calls are TRBV5-6 and TRBJ2-2; D unclear. The CDR3 runs 11 residues. V dropped 6 bases and J dropped 2 bases, with 2 bases sitting between them. Germline values: CDR1 SGHDT, CDR2 YYEEEE. Written as DNA, the CDR3 is TGTGCCAGCACTAACACCGGGGAGCTGTTTTTT. This codes for CASTNTGELFF.